This entry describes one T cell receptor beta chain. Germline V gives CDR1 SEHNR, CDR2 FQNEAQ (reference sequence). With V trimmed by 5 bases and J by 5 bases, 6 bases remained unmatched. The CDR3 runs 15 residues. This entry comes from a study of blood T cell repertoires in COVID-19. In the study overall: The United States, Italy and Spain provided the acute and convalescent COVID-19 samples. Sources were T cells, B-cell-depleted T cells, or PBMCs; the material itself was cDNA or gDNA.

Original data processing: Scientists estimated how many nucleated cells there were by amplifying reference gene primers. TCRdb keeps only in-frame clones here, not all; method: immunoSEQ multiplex PCR. V, J and clone size were drawn from that table, and D and trimming were deduced from the DNA. The data hold about 120,000 clones, with approximately 87% observed a single time. The TCR was taken from a woman aged 45-60 years with acute or convalescent COVID-19. The sequenced material came from peripheral blood. The rearrangement joins TRBV7-9 to TRBJ2-2; TRBD1 agrees at 9 bases. The CDR3 DNA reads TGTGCCAGCAGCCGGAGGGGACAGGGTACCGGGGAGCTGTTTTTT. This translates into CASSRRGQGTGELFF.